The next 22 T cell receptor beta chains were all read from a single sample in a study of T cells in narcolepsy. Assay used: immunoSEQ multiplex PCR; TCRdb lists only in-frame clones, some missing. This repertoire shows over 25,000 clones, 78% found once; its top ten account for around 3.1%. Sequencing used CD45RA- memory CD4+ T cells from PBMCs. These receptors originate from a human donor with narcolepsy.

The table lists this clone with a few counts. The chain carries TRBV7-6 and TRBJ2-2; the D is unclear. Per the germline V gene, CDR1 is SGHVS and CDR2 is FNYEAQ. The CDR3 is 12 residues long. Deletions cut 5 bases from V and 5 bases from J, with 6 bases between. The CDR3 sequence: CASSPRTGELFF. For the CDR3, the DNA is TGTGCCAGCAGCCCTCGGACCGGGGAGCTGTTTTTT.

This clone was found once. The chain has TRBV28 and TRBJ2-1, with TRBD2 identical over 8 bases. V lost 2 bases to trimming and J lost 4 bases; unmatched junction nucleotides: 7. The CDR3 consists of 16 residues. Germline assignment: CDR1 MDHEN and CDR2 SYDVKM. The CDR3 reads CASSLGGLAVYNEQFF. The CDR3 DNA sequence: TGTGCCAGCAGTTTAGGAGGACTAGCAGTTTACAATGAGCAGTTCTTC.

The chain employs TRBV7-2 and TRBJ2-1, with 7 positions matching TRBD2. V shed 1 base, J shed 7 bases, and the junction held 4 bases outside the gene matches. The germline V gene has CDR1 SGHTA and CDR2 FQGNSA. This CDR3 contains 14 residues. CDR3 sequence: CASSLVARGNEQFF. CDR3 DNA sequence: TGTGCCAGCAGCTTAGTCGCGCGGGGGAATGAGCAGTTCTTC.

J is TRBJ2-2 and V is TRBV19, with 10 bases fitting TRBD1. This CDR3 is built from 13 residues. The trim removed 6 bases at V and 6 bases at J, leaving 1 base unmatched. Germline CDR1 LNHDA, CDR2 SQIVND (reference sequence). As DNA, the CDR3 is TGTGCCAGTAGGACAGGGGGCCCCGGGGAGCTGTTTTTT. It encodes CASRTGGPGELFF.

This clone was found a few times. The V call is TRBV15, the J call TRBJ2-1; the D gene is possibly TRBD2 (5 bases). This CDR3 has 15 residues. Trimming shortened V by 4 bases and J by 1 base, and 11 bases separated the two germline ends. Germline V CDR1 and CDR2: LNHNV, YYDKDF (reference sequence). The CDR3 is CATSKTTNSYNEQFF. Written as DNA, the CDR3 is TGTGCCACCAGCAAGACTACTAATTCCTACAATGAGCAGTTCTTC.

CDR3 nucleotides: TGTGCCAGCAGCTTAGGCCCCCGGGCCCGGGGGGGTGGTGTACAAGAGACCCAGTACTTC. Translation gives CASSLGPRARGGGVQETQYF. The chain carries TRBV7-6 and TRBJ2-5, with 8 bases that match TRBD2. Unmatched junction bases numbered 18, after V lost 1 base and J lost 2 bases. Germline values: CDR1 SGHVS, CDR2 FNYEAQ. The CDR3 runs 20 residues.

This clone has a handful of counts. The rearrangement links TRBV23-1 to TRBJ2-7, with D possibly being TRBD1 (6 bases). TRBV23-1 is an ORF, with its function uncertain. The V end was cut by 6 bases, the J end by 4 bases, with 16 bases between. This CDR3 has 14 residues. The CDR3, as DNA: TGCGCCAGCAGAGCGAACAGGGCGGATTACGAGCAGTACTTC. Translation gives CASRANRADYEQYF.

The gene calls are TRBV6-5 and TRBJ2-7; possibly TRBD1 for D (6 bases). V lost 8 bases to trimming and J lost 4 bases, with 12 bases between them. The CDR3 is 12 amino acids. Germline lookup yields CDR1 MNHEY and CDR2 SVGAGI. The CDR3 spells CASSSRGYEQYF. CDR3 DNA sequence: TGTGCCAGCTCTAGCAGGGGATACGAGCAGTACTTC.

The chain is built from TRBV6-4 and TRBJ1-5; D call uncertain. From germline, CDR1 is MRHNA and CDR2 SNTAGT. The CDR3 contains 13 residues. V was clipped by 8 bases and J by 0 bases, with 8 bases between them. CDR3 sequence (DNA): TGTGCCAGCGCCCCTAATAGCAATCAGCCCCAGCATTTT. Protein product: CASAPNSNQPQHF.

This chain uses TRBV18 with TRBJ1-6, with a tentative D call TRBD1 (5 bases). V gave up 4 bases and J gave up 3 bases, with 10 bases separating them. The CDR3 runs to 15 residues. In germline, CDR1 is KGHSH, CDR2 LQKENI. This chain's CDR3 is CASSQGNGYNSPLHF. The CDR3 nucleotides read TGTGCCAGCTCACAGGGGAATGGCTATAATTCACCCCTCCACTTT.

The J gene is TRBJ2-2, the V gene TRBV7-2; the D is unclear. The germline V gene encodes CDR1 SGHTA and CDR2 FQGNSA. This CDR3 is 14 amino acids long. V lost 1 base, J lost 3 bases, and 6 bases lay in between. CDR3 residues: CASSLGPYTGELFF. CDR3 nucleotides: TGTGCCAGCAGCTTAGGTCCCTACACCGGGGAGCTGTTTTTT.

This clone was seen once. The CDR3 DNA reads TGTGCCAGCAGTTTCAGGCCCCAGTCACCCCTCCACTTT. Translating it yields CASSFRPQSPLHF. The J gene is TRBJ1-6, the V gene TRBV28; D is unclear. V lost 3 bases and J 10 bases, leaving 10 bases between the germline ends. The CDR3 is made up of 13 amino acids. Germline V gene lookup returns CDR1 MDHEN and CDR2 SYDVKM.

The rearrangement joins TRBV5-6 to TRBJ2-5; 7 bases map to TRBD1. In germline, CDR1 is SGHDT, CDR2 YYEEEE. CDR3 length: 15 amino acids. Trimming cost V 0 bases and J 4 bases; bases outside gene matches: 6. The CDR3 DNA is TGTGCCAGCAGCTTGGGACAGGGTGTGATAGAGACCCAGTACTTC. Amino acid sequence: CASSLGQGVIETQYF.

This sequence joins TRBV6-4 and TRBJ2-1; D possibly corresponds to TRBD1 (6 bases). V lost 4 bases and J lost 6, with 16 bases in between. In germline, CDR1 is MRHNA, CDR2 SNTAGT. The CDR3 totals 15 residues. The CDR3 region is CASSVSRRGVNEQFF. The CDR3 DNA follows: TGTGCCAGCAGTGTCTCGCGCAGGGGAGTCAATGAGCAGTTCTTC.

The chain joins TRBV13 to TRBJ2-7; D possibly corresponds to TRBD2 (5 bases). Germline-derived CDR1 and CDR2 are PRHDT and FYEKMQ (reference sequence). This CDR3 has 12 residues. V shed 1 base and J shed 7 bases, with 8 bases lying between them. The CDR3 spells CASSLVPGEQYF. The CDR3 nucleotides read TGTGCCAGCAGCTTAGTACCGGGGGAGCAGTACTTC.

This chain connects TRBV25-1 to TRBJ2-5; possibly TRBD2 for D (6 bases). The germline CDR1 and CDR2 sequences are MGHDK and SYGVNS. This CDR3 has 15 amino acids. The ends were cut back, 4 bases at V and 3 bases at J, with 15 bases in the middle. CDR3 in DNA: TGTGCCAGCAGTGCCCCGGGCGGCGGGAAAGAGACCCAGTACTTC. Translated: CASSAPGGGKETQYF.

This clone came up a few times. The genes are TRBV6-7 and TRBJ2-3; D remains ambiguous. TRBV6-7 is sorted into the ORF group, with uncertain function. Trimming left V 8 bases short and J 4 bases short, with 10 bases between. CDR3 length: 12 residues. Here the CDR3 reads CASHFRADTQYF. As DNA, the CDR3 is TGTGCCAGCCACTTTAGGGCAGATACGCAGTATTTT.

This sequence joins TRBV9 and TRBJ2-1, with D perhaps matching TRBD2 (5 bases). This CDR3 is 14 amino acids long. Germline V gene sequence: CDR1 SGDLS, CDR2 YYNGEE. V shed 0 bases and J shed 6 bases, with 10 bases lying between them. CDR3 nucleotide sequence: TGTGCCAGCAGCGTAGCACTAGTCTTCAATGAGCAGTTCTTC. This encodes CASSVALVFNEQFF. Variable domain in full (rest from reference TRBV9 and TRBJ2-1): DSGVTQTPKHLITATGQRVTLRCSPRSGDLSVYWYQQSLDQGLQFLIQYYNGEERAKGNILERFSAQQFPDLHSELNLSSLELGDSALYFCASSVALVFNEQFFGPGTRLTVL.

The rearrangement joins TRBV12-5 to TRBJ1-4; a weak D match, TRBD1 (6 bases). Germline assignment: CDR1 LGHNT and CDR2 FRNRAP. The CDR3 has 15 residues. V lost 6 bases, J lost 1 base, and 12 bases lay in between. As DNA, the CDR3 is TGTGCTAGTGGGGTACAGGGCATAACTAATGAAAAACTGTTTTTT. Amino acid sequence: CASGVQGITNEKLFF.

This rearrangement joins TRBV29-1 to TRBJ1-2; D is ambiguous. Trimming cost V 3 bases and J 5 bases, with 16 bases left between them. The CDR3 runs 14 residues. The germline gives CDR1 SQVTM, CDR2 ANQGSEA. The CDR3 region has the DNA TGCAGCGTTGACGAGGTCAGTAAGGCATATGGCTACACCTTC. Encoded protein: CSVDEVSKAYGYTF.

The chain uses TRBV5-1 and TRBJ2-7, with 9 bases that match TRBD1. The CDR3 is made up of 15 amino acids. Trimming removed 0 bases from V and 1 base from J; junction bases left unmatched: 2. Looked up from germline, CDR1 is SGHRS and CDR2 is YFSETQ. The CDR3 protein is CASSLVGTGSYEQYF. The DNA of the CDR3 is TGCGCCAGCAGCTTGGTAGGGACAGGGTCCTACGAGCAGTACTTC. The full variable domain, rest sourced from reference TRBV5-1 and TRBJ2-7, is KAGVTQTPRYLIKTRGQQVTLSCSPISGHRSVSWYQQTPGQGLQFLFEYFSETQRNKGNFPGRFSGRQFSNSRSEMNVSTLELGDSALYLCASSLVGTGSYEQYFGPGTRLTVT.

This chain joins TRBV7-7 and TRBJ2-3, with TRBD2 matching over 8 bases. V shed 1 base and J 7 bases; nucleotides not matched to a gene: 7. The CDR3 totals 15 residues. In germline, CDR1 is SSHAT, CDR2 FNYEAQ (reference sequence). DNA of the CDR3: TGTGCCAGCAGCTTAGACGGGGGGGCATTCAATACGCAGTATTTT. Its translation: CASSLDGGAFNTQYF.